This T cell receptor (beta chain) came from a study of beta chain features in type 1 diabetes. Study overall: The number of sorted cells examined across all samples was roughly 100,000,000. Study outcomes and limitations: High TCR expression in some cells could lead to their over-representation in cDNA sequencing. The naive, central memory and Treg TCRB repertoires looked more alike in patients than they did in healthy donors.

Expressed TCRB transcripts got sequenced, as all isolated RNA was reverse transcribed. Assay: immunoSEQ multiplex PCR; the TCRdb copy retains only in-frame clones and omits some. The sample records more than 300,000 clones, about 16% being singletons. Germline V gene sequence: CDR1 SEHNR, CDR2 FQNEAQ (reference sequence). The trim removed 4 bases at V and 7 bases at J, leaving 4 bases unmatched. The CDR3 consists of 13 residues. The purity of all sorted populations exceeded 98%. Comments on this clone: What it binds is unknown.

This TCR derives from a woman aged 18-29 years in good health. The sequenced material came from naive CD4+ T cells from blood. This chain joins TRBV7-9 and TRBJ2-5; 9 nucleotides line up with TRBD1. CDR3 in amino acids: CASSSGTGPTQYF. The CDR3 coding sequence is TGTGCCAGCAGCTCCGGGACAGGGCCGACCCAGTACTTC. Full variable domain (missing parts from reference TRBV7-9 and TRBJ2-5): DTGVSQNPRHKITKRGQNVTFRCDPISEHNRLYWYRQTLGQGPEFLTYFQNEAQLEKSRLLSDRFSAERPKGSFSTLEIQRTEQGDSAMYLCASSSGTGPTQYFGPGTRLLVL.